This is a list of T cell receptor beta chains from one sample in a study of CD4 and CD8 cells across lung adenocarcinoma regions. TCRdb recomputed calls from the PCR reads with MiXCR, one row per CDR3 protein. In the table there are 10,000 to 15,000 distinct CDR3 sequences, around half of which are singletons. Sequences were obtained from CD8+ T cells from the margin of a lung tumor. The source of these receptors is a female donor with lung adenocarcinoma. The CD4 and CD8 labels of this study may be unreliable. CDR3s include the opening cysteine and the closing phenylalanine or tryptophan. A D gene is named only where the DNA matches it firmly. Size tells how often a clone was seen (once, few, many) or the class of an expanded clone, and some rows leave it out.

j_gene	v_gene	abundance	d_gene	CDR3nt	CDR3aa
TRBJ2-3	TRBV10-2	.	.	TGCGCCAGCAGCCCGGGGCGCGGGGGCGGTGGCACAGATACCCAGTATTTC	CASSPGRGGGGTDTQYF
TRBJ2-3	TRBV6-1	many	.	TGTGCCAGCAGTAGGGACTTGTATACGCAGTATTTT	CASSRDLYTQYF
TRBJ2-3	TRBV27	.	.	TGTGCGAGCAGTGTGGGCGGGGTCCAAGATACGCAGTACTTT	CASSVGGVQDTQYF
TRBJ2-3	TRBV4-1	.	TRBD1	TGCGCCAGCAGCCAAGGACAGGGGGGGGCAGATACGCAGTATTTT	CASSQGQGGADTQYF
TRBJ2-1	TRBV6-1	few	.	TGTGCCAGCAGCCCGTGGGGAGTCTCCTACAATGAGCAGTTCTTC	CASSPWGVSYNEQFF
TRBJ1-5	TRBV6-1	.	TRBD1	TGTGCCAGCAGACGGAATACAGGGGGTATTCAGCCCCAGCATTTT	CASRRNTGGIQPQHF
TRBJ1-4	TRBV12-3/TRBV12-4	once	.	TGTGCCAGCAGCGTTGGGGGCTTTAGAGAGAAACTGTTTTTT	CASSVGGFREKLFF
TRBJ2-3	TRBV6-1	.	.	TGTGCCAGCGGCCTCTCGGGTGTGAGCGCAGATGCGCAGTATTTT	CASGLSGVSADAQYF
TRBJ2-1	TRBV6-1	.	.	TGTGCCAGCAGAGACGGGACGAAAGGAGGGCAGTTCTTC	CASRDGTKGGQFF
TRBJ1-2	TRBV6-1	.	TRBD1	TGTGCCAGCCGGGACAGGGTCTCCAACTATGGCTACACCTTC	CASRDRVSNYGYTF
TRBJ2-3	TRBV11-2	.	.	TGTGCCAGCAGCTCTCAACTAAGGGACACAGAGACGCAGTATTTT	CASSSQLRDTETQYF
TRBJ2-3	TRBV6-1	.	.	TGTGCCTGCAGTGCTTGGGGGCTGCCAGCCAAAGATACGCAGTATTTC	CACSAWGLPAKDTQYF
TRBJ1-1	TRBV6-4	few	.	TGTGCCAGCAGCTGCACTGAAGCTTTCTTT	CASSCTEAFF
TRBJ1-4	TRBV30	few	.	TGTGCCTGGAGGGAAGGGGGACGAAATGAAAAACTGTTTTTT	CAWREGGRNEKLFF
TRBJ2-3	TRBV7-9	.	.	TGTGCCAGCCGCTTTGTGGGCACAGATACGCAGTATTTT	CASRFVGTDTQYF
TRBJ1-2	TRBV9	.	.	TGTGCCAGCAGCAATATTCAGGGGAATGGTGGCTACACCTTC	CASSNIQGNGGYTF
TRBJ2-1	TRBV27	.	TRBD1	TGTGCCAGCAGTTCCCGACAGGGGGTCTACAATGAGCAGTTCTTC	CASSSRQGVYNEQFF
TRBJ2-1	TRBV6-5	once	.	TGTGCCAGCGGATTCTCGGCGATTAGCACCAATACGCAGTTCTTC	CASGFSAISTNTQFF
TRBJ2-5	TRBV10-3	.	.	TGTGTTTGCGCTGGGATCGGGCACCCTAACACAGAGACCCAGTACTTT	CVCAGIGHPNTETQYF
TRBJ2-3	TRBV6-1	.	TRBD2	TGTGCCAGCACGCCCGGCGGGGGTAGCACAGATACGCAGTATTTC	CASTPGGGSTDTQYF
TRBJ2-3	TRBV7-2	few	.	TGTGCCAGCAGCAGGGGGGCAGCCCCGAGCATGCAGTATTTT	CASSRGAAPSMQYF
TRBJ1-6	TRBV7-6	many	.	TGTGCCAGCAGCTTGAACAGGGCTGATTCACCCCTCCACTTT	CASSLNRADSPLHF
TRBJ2-2	TRBV6-1	medium-sized	TRBD1	TGTGCCAGCGCACGAAGAGCCGGGACAGGAGTCGGGGAGCTGTTTTTT	CASARRAGTGVGELFF
TRBJ2-2	TRBV4-1	many	.	TGCGCCAGCAGCCAAAGCGCGAGTGATGCCGGGGAGCTGTTTTTT	CASSQSASDAGELFF
TRBJ1-5	TRBV27	many	.	TGTGCCAGCAGGGCTGGCAATCAGCCCCAGCATTTT	CASRAGNQPQHF
TRBJ1-5	TRBV6-1	few	TRBD1	TGTGCCAGCAGCCAGGGGGGGGGACAGCCCCAGCATTTT	CASSQGGGQPQHF